This TCR beta chain was found in a study of blood T cell repertoires in COVID-19. About the research overall: Samples of COVID-19 (acute and convalescent) were obtained from the United States, Italy and Spain. PBMCs, B-cell-depleted T cells, or T cells provided the cDNA or gDNA that made up the material.

For recovered donors of Cohort 3, there were two negative PCRs, clearance, or symptom resolution. V lost 5 bases, J lost 0 bases, and 8 bases stayed unmatched. Per the germline V gene, CDR1 is SGHTA and CDR2 is FQGNSA. The CDR3 has 18 residues. Generated by immunoSEQ multiplex PCR, the TCRdb table keeps only in-frame clones and is missing some. The sample carries some 100,000 clones, 86% recorded once. The sequence came from a woman in her forties or fifties who had recovered from COVID-19. Sequenced material: PBMCs or T cells enriched from blood (not recorded which). The chain couples TRBV7-2 to TRBJ2-4; 12 nucleotides match TRBD2. The CDR3 bases are TGTGCCAGCAGCCTAAGACTAGCGGGGGATCTAGCCAAAAACATTCAGTACTTC. It is translated as CASSLRLAGDLAKNIQYF. The variable domain in full, with the rest retrieved from reference TRBV7-2 and TRBJ2-4, is GAGVSQSPSNKVTEKGKDVELRCDPISGHTALYWYRQSLGQGLEFLIYFQGNSAPDKSGLPSDRFSAERTGGSVSTLTIQRTQQEDSAVYLCASSLRLAGDLAKNIQYFGAGTRLSVL.